Given below is one T cell receptor beta chain in context. V was clipped by 4 bases and J by 2 bases; unmatched bases: 8. The CDR3 covers 17 residues. Germline loops: CDR1 PRHDT, CDR2 FYEKMQ (reference sequence). Six replicates per PBMC sample, mostly from around 500 ng of genomic DNA. Assay: immunoSEQ multiplex PCR; the TCRdb copy retains only in-frame clones and omits some. The sample has roughly 14,000 clones, 66% seen once; the top ten hold roughly 2.2%. This sample stems from a study of neoadjuvant anti-PD-1 for oral cavity cancer. Patients had HPV-negative, locally advanced oral cavity squamous cell carcinoma.

The sequencing used PBMCs, collected before nivolumab (anti-PD-1) treatment. The sequence was obtained from a person aged 35-79 years with oral cavity squamous cell carcinoma. This chain connects TRBV13 to TRBJ2-7; 13 bases agree with TRBD2. The CDR3 loop reads CASSSRGTSGIPYEQYF. CDR3 nucleotide sequence: TGTGCCAGCAGCTCTAGGGGGACTAGCGGGATTCCCTACGAGCAGTACTTC.